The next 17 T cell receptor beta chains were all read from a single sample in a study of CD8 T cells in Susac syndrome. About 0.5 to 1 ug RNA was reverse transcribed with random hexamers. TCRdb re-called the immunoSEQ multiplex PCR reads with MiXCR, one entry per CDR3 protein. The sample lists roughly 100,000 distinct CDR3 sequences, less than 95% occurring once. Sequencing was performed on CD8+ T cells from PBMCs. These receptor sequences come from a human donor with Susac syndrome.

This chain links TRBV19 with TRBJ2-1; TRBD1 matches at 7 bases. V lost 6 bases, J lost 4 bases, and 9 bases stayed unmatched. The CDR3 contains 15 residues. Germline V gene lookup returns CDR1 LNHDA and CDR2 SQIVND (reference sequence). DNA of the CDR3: TGTGCCAGTAGCCCCCCGCCGGGACAGTACAATGAGCAGTTCTTC. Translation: CASSPPPGQYNEQFF.

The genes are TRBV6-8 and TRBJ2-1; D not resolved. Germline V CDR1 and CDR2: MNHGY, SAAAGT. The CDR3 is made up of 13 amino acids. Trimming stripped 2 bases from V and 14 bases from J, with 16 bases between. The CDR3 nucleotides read TGTGCCAGCAGTTACGGCGGCGTGCATGGGGAGTTCTTC. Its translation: CASSYGGVHGEFF.

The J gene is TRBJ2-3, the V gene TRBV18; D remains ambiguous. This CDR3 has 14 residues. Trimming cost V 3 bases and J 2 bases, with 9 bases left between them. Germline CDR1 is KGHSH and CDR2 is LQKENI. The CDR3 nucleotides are TGTGCCAGCTCACCCCCACATTTCACAGATACGCAGTATTTT. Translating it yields CASSPPHFTDTQYF. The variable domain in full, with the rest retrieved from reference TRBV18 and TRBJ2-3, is NAGVMQNPRHLVRRRGQEARLRCSPMKGHSHVYWYRQLPEEGLKFMVYLQKENIIDESGMPKERFSAEFPKEGPSILRIQQVVRGDSAAYFCASSPPHFTDTQYFGPGTRLTVL.

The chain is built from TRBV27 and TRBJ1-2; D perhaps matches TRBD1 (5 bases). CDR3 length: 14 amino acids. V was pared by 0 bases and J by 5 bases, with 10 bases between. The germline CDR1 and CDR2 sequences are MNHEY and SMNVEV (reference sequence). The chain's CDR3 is CASSLSLGQYGYTF. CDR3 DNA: TGTGCCAGCAGTTTATCGTTAGGACAATATGGCTACACCTTC.

CDR3 residues: CASSFSRELEQYF. CDR3 coding DNA: TGTGCCAGCAGTTTCTCCCGAGAGCTCGAGCAGTACTTC. The V call is TRBV27, the J call TRBJ2-7; no clear D gene. The CDR3 is 13 residues long. Deletions cut 3 bases from V and 6 bases from J, with 12 bases between. The germline V gene encodes CDR1 MNHEY and CDR2 SMNVEV (reference sequence).

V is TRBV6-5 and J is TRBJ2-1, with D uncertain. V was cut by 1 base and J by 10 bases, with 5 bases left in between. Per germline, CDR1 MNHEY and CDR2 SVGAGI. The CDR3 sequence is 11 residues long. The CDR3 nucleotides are TGTGCCAGCAGTTACTTTGGAGAGCAGTTCTTC. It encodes CASSYFGEQFF.

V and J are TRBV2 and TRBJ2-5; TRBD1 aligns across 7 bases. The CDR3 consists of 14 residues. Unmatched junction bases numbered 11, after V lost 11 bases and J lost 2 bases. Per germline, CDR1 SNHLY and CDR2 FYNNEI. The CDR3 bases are TGTGCCGGAGGAGACAGGGTTCCTCAAGAGACCCAGTACTTC. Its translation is CAGGDRVPQETQYF.

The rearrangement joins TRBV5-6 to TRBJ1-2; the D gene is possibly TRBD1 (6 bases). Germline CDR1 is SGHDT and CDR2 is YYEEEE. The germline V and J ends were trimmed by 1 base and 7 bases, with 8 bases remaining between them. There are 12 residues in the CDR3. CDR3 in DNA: TGTGCCAGCAGCTTGTTACAGGGTGGCTACACCTTC. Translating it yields CASSLLQGGYTF.

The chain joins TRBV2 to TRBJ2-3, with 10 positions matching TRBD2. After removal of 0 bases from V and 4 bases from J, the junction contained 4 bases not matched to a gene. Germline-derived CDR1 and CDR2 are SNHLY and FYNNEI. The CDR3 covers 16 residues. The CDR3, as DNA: TGTGCCAGCAGTGAAGCAGCGGGGGGGCCGCCAGATACGCAGTATTTT. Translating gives CASSEAAGGPPDTQYF. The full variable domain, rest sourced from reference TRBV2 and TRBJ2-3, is EPEVTQTPSHQVTQMGQEVILRCVPISNHLYFYWYRQILGQKVEFLVSFYNNEISEKSEIFDDQFSVERPDGSNFTLKIRSTKLEDSAMYFCASSEAAGGPPDTQYFGPGTRLTVL.

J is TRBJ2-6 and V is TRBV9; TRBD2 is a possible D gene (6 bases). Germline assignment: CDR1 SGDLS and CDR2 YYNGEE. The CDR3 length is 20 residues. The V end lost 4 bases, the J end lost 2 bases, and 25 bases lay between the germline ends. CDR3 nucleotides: TGTGCCAGCAGCCTCTCTCGGGGGACTCTACCCGACCCTGGGGCCAACGTCCTGACTTTC. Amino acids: CASSLSRGTLPDPGANVLTF.

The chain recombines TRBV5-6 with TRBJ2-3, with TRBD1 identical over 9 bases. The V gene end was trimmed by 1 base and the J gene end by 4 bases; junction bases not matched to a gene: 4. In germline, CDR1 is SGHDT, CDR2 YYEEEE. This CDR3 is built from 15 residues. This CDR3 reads CASSLRQGGADTQYF. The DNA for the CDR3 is TGTGCCAGCAGCTTGAGACAGGGGGGCGCAGATACGCAGTATTTT. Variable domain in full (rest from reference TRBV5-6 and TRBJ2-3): DAGVTQSPTHLIKTRGQQVTLRCSPKSGHDTVSWYQQALGQGPQFIFQYYEEEERQRGNFPDRFSGHQFPNYSSELNVNALLLGDSALYLCASSLRQGGADTQYFGPGTRLTVL.

The CDR3 nucleotides read TGCAGTGCTCTTGACAGCCCGAGGGGCACTGAAGCTTTCTTT. It encodes CSALDSPRGTEAFF. The gene calls are TRBV20-1 and TRBJ1-1; D is possibly TRBD1 (5 bases). Trimming pared 5 bases from V and 4 bases from J, leaving 17 bases between. Per germline, CDR1 DFQATT and CDR2 SNEGSKA (reference sequence). CDR3 length equals 14 residues.

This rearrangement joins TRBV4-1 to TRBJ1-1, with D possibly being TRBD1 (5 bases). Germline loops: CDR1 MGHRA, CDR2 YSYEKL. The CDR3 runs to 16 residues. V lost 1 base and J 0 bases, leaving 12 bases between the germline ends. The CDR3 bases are TGCGCCAGCAGCCAAGGCCCGGGACTGATGAACACTGAAGCTTTCTTT. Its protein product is CASSQGPGLMNTEAFF.

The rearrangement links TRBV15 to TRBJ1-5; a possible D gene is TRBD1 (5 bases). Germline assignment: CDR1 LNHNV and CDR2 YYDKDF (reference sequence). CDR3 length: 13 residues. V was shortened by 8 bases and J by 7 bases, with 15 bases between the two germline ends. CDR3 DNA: TGTGCCACCCGGGACCAGACGGGCCAGCCCCAGCATTTT. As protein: CATRDQTGQPQHF.

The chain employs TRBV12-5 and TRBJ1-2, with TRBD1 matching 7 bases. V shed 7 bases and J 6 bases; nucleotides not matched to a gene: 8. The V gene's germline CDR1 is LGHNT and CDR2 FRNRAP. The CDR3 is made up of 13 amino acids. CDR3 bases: TGTGCTAGTGCCACCTCGACAGGGAATGGCTACACCTTC. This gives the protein CASATSTGNGYTF.

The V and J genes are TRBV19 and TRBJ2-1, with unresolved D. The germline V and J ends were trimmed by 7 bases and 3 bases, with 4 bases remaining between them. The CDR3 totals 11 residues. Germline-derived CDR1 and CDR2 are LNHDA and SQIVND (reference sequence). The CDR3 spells CASTGYNEQFF. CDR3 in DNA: TGTGCCAGTACAGGCTACAATGAGCAGTTCTTC.

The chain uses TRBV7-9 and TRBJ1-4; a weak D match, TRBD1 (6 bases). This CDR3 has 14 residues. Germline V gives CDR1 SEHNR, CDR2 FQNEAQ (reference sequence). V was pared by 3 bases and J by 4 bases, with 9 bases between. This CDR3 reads CASSLGGLNEKLFF. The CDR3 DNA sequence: TGTGCCAGCAGCTTGGGGGGGCTTAATGAAAAACTGTTTTTT.